The 14 T cell receptor beta chains presented below share a single source sample, sequenced in a study of blood T cell repertoires in COVID-19. Clones were sequenced by immunoSEQ multiplex PCR, and TCRdb holds only the in-frame ones, with some missing. The sample holds 75,000 to 90,000 clones, about nine tenths seen once. Sequenced input: peripheral blood. These receptors were collected from a woman aged 45-65 years in a cohort sampled during active COVID-19.

In its sample, this clone was seen once. The chain combines TRBV19 with TRBJ1-2, with 7 nucleotides matching TRBD1. In germline, CDR1 is LNHDA, CDR2 SQIVND (reference sequence). J lost 8 bases, V lost 6 bases, and 9 bases had no gene match. The CDR3 is 13 amino acids. The CDR3 here is CASSLQGRGGYTF. The CDR3 DNA reads as TGTGCCAGTAGCCTACAGGGGAGAGGGGGCTACACCTTC. The full variable domain, completed using reference TRBV19 and TRBJ1-2, is DGGITQSPKYLFRKEGQNVTLSCEQNLNHDAMYWYRQDPGQGLRLIYYSQIVNDFQKGDIAEGYSVSREKKESFPLTVTSAQKNPTAFYLCASSLQGRGGYTFGSGTRLTVV.

The genes are TRBV5-1 and TRBJ1-2; 7 bases match TRBD1. The CDR3 length is 14 residues. Germline CDR1 and CDR2: SGHRS and YFSETQ. J lost 8 bases, V lost 4 bases, and 11 bases had no gene match. Here the CDR3 DNA reads TGCGCCAGCAGCCCTGGGACAGAAGGCGGAGGCTACACCTTC. This sequence encodes CASSPGTEGGGYTF.

This clone came up a few times. The V call is TRBV18, the J call TRBJ1-5; D is undetermined. The CDR3 is 16 residues long. Per germline, CDR1 KGHSH and CDR2 LQKENI. Trimming removed 1 base at V and 0 bases at J, with 10 bases between. The CDR3 DNA follows: TGTGCCAGCTCACCACGTCAGACTGATAGCAATCAGCCCCAGCATTTT. Protein sequence: CASSPRQTDSNQPQHF. Combining the CDR3 with reference TRBV18 and TRBJ1-5 gives the whole variable domain NAGVMQNPRHLVRRRGQEARLRCSPMKGHSHVYWYRQLPEEGLKFMVYLQKENIIDESGMPKERFSAEFPKEGPSILRIQQVVRGDSAAYFCASSPRQTDSNQPQHFGDGTRLSIL.

The V gene is TRBV18, the J gene TRBJ2-3; 10 nucleotides match TRBD2. Germline CDR1 and CDR2: KGHSH and LQKENI. J was trimmed by 5 bases and V by 8 bases; bases with no gene match: 4. The CDR3 is 13 amino acids. The CDR3 region is CASTRLAGDTQYF. In nucleotides, the CDR3 is TGTGCCAGCACGCGACTAGCGGGAGATACGCAGTATTTT. Using reference TRBV18 and TRBJ2-3 for the parts outside the CDR3, the full variable domain is NAGVMQNPRHLVRRRGQEARLRCSPMKGHSHVYWYRQLPEEGLKFMVYLQKENIIDESGMPKERFSAEFPKEGPSILRIQQVVRGDSAAYFCASTRLAGDTQYFGPGTRLTVL.

The V and J genes are TRBV9 and TRBJ2-5, with D hard to call. V was trimmed by 2 bases and J by 4 bases, leaving 6 bases between them. The CDR3 is 12 residues long. Germline assignment: CDR1 SGDLS and CDR2 YYNGEE. This CDR3 reads CASSVSSETQYF. Written as DNA, the CDR3 is TGTGCCAGCAGCGTTAGTTCAGAGACCCAGTACTTC.

The rearrangement links TRBV14 to TRBJ2-7; 14 bases match TRBD2. The CDR3 loop spans 17 amino acids. Trimming took 5 bases from V and 6 from J; bases not matched to a gene: 12. Germline V lookup: CDR1 SGHDN, CDR2 FVKESK. DNA for the CDR3: TGTGCCAGCAGCAAACCGGGACTAGCGGGAGTTCGGGGCGAGCAGTACTTC. Protein sequence: CASSKPGLAGVRGEQYF. The variable domain in full, completed from reference TRBV14 and TRBJ2-7, reads EAGVTQFPSHSVIEKGQTVTLRCDPISGHDNLYWYRRVMGKEIKFLLHFVKESKQDESGMPNNRFLAERTGGTYSTLKVQPAELEDSGVYFCASSKPGLAGVRGEQYFGPGTRLTVT.

J is TRBJ1-6 and V is TRBV11-1; unclear D gene. The CDR3 is 13 amino acids. The ends were cut back, 3 bases at V and 8 bases at J, with 8 bases in the middle. CDR1 is SGHAT and CDR2 is FQDESV in the germline V gene (reference sequence). The chain's CDR3 is CASSFLGDSPLHF. CDR3 in DNA: TGTGCCAGCAGCTTCCTCGGGGATTCACCCCTCCACTTT. Based on the CDR3 plus reference TRBV11-1 and TRBJ1-6, the full variable domain is EAEVAQSPRYKITEKSQAVAFWCDPISGHATLYWYRQILGQGPELLVQFQDESVVDDSQLPKDRFSAERLKGVDSTLKIQPAELGDSAMYLCASSFLGDSPLHFGNGTRLTVT.

The chain couples TRBV28 to TRBJ2-1, with 11 bases identical to TRBD1. Germline V gives CDR1 MDHEN, CDR2 SYDVKM. The CDR3 is made up of 15 amino acids. V lost 6 bases and J lost 5; bases outside the gene matches: 6. The CDR3 nucleotides read TGTGCCAGCAGACGGACAGGGGGCGTCAACAATGAGCAGTTCTTC. Residues: CASRRTGGVNNEQFF.

The J gene is TRBJ2-7, the V gene TRBV4-1, with D perhaps matching TRBD1 (5 bases). Germline V gene sequence: CDR1 MGHRA, CDR2 YSYEKL. V was trimmed by 0 bases and J by 5 bases, leaving 17 bases between them. The CDR3 totals 16 residues. CDR3 sequence: CASSQEKSGFVNEQYF. The CDR3 coding sequence is TGCGCCAGCAGCCAAGAGAAATCAGGGTTTGTCAACGAGCAGTACTTC.

CDR3 residues: CASSSQTLTEAFF. DNA of the CDR3: TGTGCCAGCAGTTCACAGACCTTAACTGAAGCTTTCTTT. This chain connects TRBV12-3 or TRBV12-4 to TRBJ1-1; no clear D. The germline V and J ends were trimmed by 4 bases and 5 bases, with 11 bases remaining between them. This CDR3 is built from 13 residues.

V usage is TRBV21-1 and J usage is TRBJ2-7; TRBD1, the table's D call, lacks a check against the DNA. TRBV21-1 counts as a pseudogene. CDR3 length equals 13 residues. The CDR3 sequence is CASSTTGSYEQYF. As DNA, the CDR3 is TGTGCCAGCAGCACCACAGGGAGCTACGAGCAGTACTTC.

The genes are TRBV3-1 (or the pseudogene TRBV3-2) and TRBJ2-7; D gene uncertain. Trimming shortened V by 1 base and J by 5 bases, and 12 bases separated the two germline ends. Germline lookup yields CDR1 LGHDT and CDR2 YNNKEL (reference sequence). The CDR3 is 14 residues long. CDR3 in DNA: TGTGCCAGCAGCCAAGGGGCGATTGCCCACGAGCAGTACTTC. Protein: CASSQGAIAHEQYF.

The rearrangement joins TRBV5-6 to TRBJ2-3; TRBD1 aligns across 8 bases. The CDR3 sequence is 14 residues long. Trimming removed 4 bases from V and 1 base from J; junction bases left unmatched: 2. Germline V gene sequence: CDR1 SGHDT, CDR2 YYEEEE. Here the CDR3 reads CASSPGGRTDTQYF. CDR3 nucleotide sequence: TGTGCCAGCAGCCCAGGGGGCCGCACAGATACGCAGTATTTT.

This clone is a singleton in its sample. This sequence joins TRBV3-1 (or the pseudogene TRBV3-2) and TRBJ1-2; maybe TRBD1 (6 bases). Trimming took off 2 bases at V and 2 bases at J, with 9 bases between the two ends. CDR3 length: 14 amino acids. Germline assignment: CDR1 LGHDT and CDR2 YNNKEL (reference sequence). The CDR3 coding sequence is TGTGCCAGCAGCCAAATTGGGGGCAACTATGGCTACACCTTC. Amino acid sequence: CASSQIGGNYGYTF.